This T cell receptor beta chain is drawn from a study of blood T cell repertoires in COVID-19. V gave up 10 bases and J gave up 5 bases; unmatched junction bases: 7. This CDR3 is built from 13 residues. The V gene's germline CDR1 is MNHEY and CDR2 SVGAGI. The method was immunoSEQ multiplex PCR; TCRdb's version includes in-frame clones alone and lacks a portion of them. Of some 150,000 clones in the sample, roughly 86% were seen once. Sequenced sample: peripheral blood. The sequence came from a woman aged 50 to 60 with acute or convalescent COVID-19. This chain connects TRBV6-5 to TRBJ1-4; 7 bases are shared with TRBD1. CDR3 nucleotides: TGTGCCACCAGGGGGGGGAGAAATGAAAAACTGTTTTTT. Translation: CATRGGRNEKLFF.